The sequence of this T cell receptor beta chain was determined in a study of monozygotic twins with inflammatory bowel disease. Looked up from germline, CDR1 is SGHVS and CDR2 is FQNEAQ. The CDR3 extends over 17 amino acids. Findings and caveats of the study: Patients received differing immunosuppressive treatments, which may have added variability to their repertoires.

As regards this clonotype: Its antigen is still unknown.

UMIs with a 6-nucleotide sample barcode were added by template switching. TCRdb derives one entry per CDR3 protein from the 5' RACE reads, leaving out DNA. In all, the sample yields 200,000 to 250,000 distinct CDR3 sequences. The sequencing input was blood. The V gene is TRBV7-8, the J gene TRBJ2-7; the TRBD2 assignment by TCRdb is unverifiable without DNA. This sequence was found in a human donor with ulcerative colitis or Crohn's disease, or a healthy co-twin of an affected twin (not recorded which). The CDR3: CASSLAREMAGLYEQYF.